Below are 29 T cell receptor beta chains sequenced from a single sample in a study of blood T cell repertoires in COVID-19. Data came from immunoSEQ multiplex PCR; TCRdb stores just in-frame clones and leaves some out. The sample holds a few hundred thousand clones, 82% seen once. Sequencing was performed on peripheral blood. The origin of the receptors is a woman of 80 years or more with COVID-19, enrolled during active disease.

The chain employs TRBV5-5 and TRBJ1-6; 7 bases are a match to TRBD1. V shed 4 bases and J 8 bases; nucleotides not matched to a gene: 12. Germline CDR1 reads SGHKS; CDR2 reads YYEKEE (reference sequence). This CDR3 is built from 16 residues. CDR3 in amino acids: CASSPRTGPGDSPLHF. The CDR3 DNA reads TGTGCCAGCAGCCCTCGGACAGGCCCAGGCGATTCACCCCTCCACTTT.

This clone came up a few times. V gene TRBV6-6 combines with J gene TRBJ2-7; D not resolved. Germline V lookup: CDR1 MNHNY, CDR2 SVGAGI (reference sequence). The CDR3 contains 13 residues. V was clipped by 4 bases and J by 3 bases, with 10 bases between them. In DNA, the CDR3 is TGTGCCAGCAGTTCGACTGATTACTACGAGCAGTACTTC. Translated, it gives CASSSTDYYEQYF.

The rearrangement joins TRBV4-3 to TRBJ1-4, with a possible D match to TRBD1 (6 bases). The V gene's germline CDR1 is LGHNA and CDR2 YSLEER. Trimming took off 0 bases at V and 1 base at J, with 15 bases between the two ends. The CDR3 runs 18 residues. The CDR3 DNA is TGCGCCAGCAGCCAAGATACAGGGCATGATGTAACTAATGAAAAACTGTTTTTT. Amino acid sequence: CASSQDTGHDVTNEKLFF.

The chain couples TRBV9 to TRBJ2-3; 9 bases match TRBD1. V shed 0 bases and J 6 bases; nucleotides not matched to a gene: 5. The CDR3 runs to 15 residues. CDR1 is SGDLS and CDR2 is YYNGEE in the germline V gene. The CDR3 is CASSVDGTGRDTQYF. The DNA for the CDR3 is TGTGCCAGCAGCGTAGATGGGACAGGGAGGGATACGCAGTATTTT.

The chain couples TRBV7-2 to TRBJ1-2; 7 bases align to TRBD1. Germline values: CDR1 SGHTA, CDR2 FQGNSA. The trim removed 1 base at V and 2 bases at J, leaving 1 base unmatched. The CDR3 spans 14 residues. The CDR3 DNA reads as TGTGCCAGCAGCTTAGAACAGGGGAACTATGGCTACACCTTC. Its protein product is CASSLEQGNYGYTF.

The genes are TRBV27 and TRBJ1-4; 7 bases align to TRBD1. This CDR3 contains 14 residues. CDR1 and CDR2 from the germline V gene are MNHEY and SMNVEV (reference sequence). The V gene end was trimmed by 3 bases and the J gene end by 8 bases; junction bases not matched to a gene: 6. CDR3 in DNA: TGTGCCAGCAGTTTGACAGGGCTCAGGGAAAAACTGTTTTTT. Residues: CASSLTGLREKLFF.

This clone showed up just a few times. This chain uses TRBV3-1 (or the pseudogene TRBV3-2) with TRBJ2-2, with a possible D match to TRBD2 (6 bases). The CDR3 is 14 amino acids. V was clipped by 7 bases and J by 7 bases, with 16 bases between them. Per the germline V gene, CDR1 is LGHDT and CDR2 is YNNKEL (reference sequence). The CDR3 loop reads CASIQRREGGELFF. In DNA form, the CDR3 reads TGTGCCAGCATTCAACGGCGGGAAGGCGGGGAGCTGTTTTTT.

This clone was counted a few times. The chain uses TRBV5-4 and TRBJ2-7; maybe TRBD1 (6 bases). Germline CDR1 reads SGHNT; CDR2 reads YYREEE (reference sequence). V dropped 2 bases and J dropped 7 bases, with 19 bases sitting between them. The CDR3 sequence is 15 residues long. The DNA of the CDR3 is TGTGCCAGCAGCTTTCCCGACAGGACCCTGGAGGAGCAGTACTTC. It is translated as CASSFPDRTLEEQYF.

V is TRBV2 and J is TRBJ1-1; TRBD1 is a possible D gene (5 bases). V lost 9 bases and J 10 bases, leaving 21 bases between the germline ends. CDR3 length equals 13 residues. CDR1 and CDR2 (germline): SNHLY, FYNNEI. CDR3 in amino acids: CASSLLQGSGAFF. DNA for the CDR3: TGTGCCAGTTCCCTTCTTCAGGGCTCAGGAGCTTTCTTT. The whole variable domain, filled in from reference TRBV2 and TRBJ1-1, reads EPEVTQTPSHQVTQMGQEVILRCVPISNHLYFYWYRQILGQKVEFLVSFYNNEISEKSEIFDDQFSVERPDGSNFTLKIRSTKLEDSAMYFCASSLLQGSGAFFGQGTRLTVV.

The chain combines TRBV6-6 with TRBJ1-4, with 7 nucleotides matching TRBD1. V trimming: 6 bases; J trimming: 5 bases; junction bases outside the gene matches: 0. Germline V gene lookup returns CDR1 MNHNY and CDR2 SVGAGI (reference sequence). This CDR3 comprises 12 residues. CDR3 loop: CASRQGNEKLFF. CDR3 nucleotide sequence: TGTGCCAGCAGACAGGGGAATGAAAAACTGTTTTTT.

The V call is TRBV19, the J call TRBJ2-5, with 10 bases lining up with TRBD1. In germline, CDR1 is LNHDA, CDR2 SQIVND (reference sequence). The CDR3 is 14 amino acids. J gave up 2 bases and V 6 bases, and 3 bases lay outside the gene matches. CDR3 sequence (DNA): TGTGCCAGTAGCGGGGGACAGGGGCAAGAGACCCAGTACTTC. The encoded protein is CASSGGQGQETQYF.

This sequence joins TRBV15 and TRBJ2-3; D perhaps matches TRBD1 (5 bases). From germline, CDR1 is LNHNV and CDR2 YYDKDF (reference sequence). V shed 0 bases and J shed 5 bases, with 9 bases lying between them. This CDR3 spans 14 amino acids. CDR3 DNA: TGTGCCACCAGCAGAGAAGCAGGGCGAGATACGCAGTATTTT. Translation gives CATSREAGRDTQYF.

This clone was counted between two and nine times. The chain links TRBV6-6 to TRBJ1-5; D possibly corresponds to TRBD1 (6 bases). Per the germline V gene, CDR1 is MNHNY and CDR2 is SVGAGI (reference sequence). Trimming cost V 11 bases and J 4 bases, with 15 bases left between them. This CDR3 comprises 13 residues. The CDR3: CAARQVPNQPQHF. The CDR3 bases are TGTGCCGCGCGACAGGTACCAAATCAGCCCCAGCATTTT.

This clone was seen a few times. The genes are TRBV5-6 and TRBJ1-5; possible D gene TRBD1, 6 bases. Germline CDR1 is SGHDT and CDR2 is YYEEEE. The CDR3 is 16 residues long. With 4 bases removed from V and 0 bases from J, the gap between germline ends came to 14 bases. CDR3 sequence: CASSAWGGYSNQPQHF. DNA for the CDR3: TGTGCCAGCAGCGCCTGGGGGGGCTATAGCAATCAGCCCCAGCATTTT.

V and J are TRBV11-2 and TRBJ1-2; TRBD1 is a possible D gene (6 bases). The V gene lost 1 base and the J gene lost 7 bases, with 16 bases spanning the gap. Germline V gene sequence: CDR1 SGHAT, CDR2 FQNNGV. This CDR3 is 15 amino acids long. CDR3 nucleotides: TGTGCCAGCAGCTTAGGCCCAGGGGTCCGACTTGGCTACACCTTC. This translates into CASSLGPGVRLGYTF.

V gene TRBV29-1 combines with J gene TRBJ2-1, with D maybe TRBD1 (5 bases). The germline V gene has CDR1 SQVTM and CDR2 ANQGSEA. Trimming stripped 6 bases from V and 8 bases from J, with 14 bases between. The CDR3 length is 12 residues. CDR3 sequence: CSVDQGSDEQFF. The CDR3 DNA is TGCAGCGTCGACCAGGGTTCCGATGAGCAGTTCTTC.

The genes are TRBV19 and TRBJ2-7; perhaps TRBD1 as D (6 bases). CDR3 length: 13 amino acids. Trimming took off 4 bases at V and 2 bases at J, with 9 bases between the two ends. From germline, CDR1 is LNHDA and CDR2 SQIVND (reference sequence). The CDR3 DNA reads as TGTGCCAGTAGTAACACAGGGACCTACGAGCAGTACTTC. It yields the protein CASSNTGTYEQYF.

This chain links TRBV19 with TRBJ1-1; no definite D call. Germline V gene sequence: CDR1 LNHDA, CDR2 SQIVND (reference sequence). The CDR3 sequence is 14 residues long. Trimming took off 7 bases at V and 2 bases at J, with 14 bases between the two ends. CDR3 protein: CASKGSDINTEAFF. Written as DNA, the CDR3 is TGTGCCAGTAAAGGCTCAGACATTAACACTGAAGCTTTCTTT.

The chain couples TRBV4-1 to TRBJ2-4, with D hard to call. This CDR3 is built from 13 residues. Germline lookup yields CDR1 MGHRA and CDR2 YSYEKL. With 1 base removed from V and 3 bases from J, the gap between germline ends came to 4 bases. The CDR3 reads CASSQGSKNIQYF. As DNA, the CDR3 is TGCGCCAGCAGCCAAGGGAGCAAAAACATTCAGTACTTC.

The table lists this clone with a few counts. This chain links TRBV10-2 with TRBJ1-1, with D uncertain. CDR1 WSHSY and CDR2 SAAADI come from the germline V gene. The CDR3 has 14 residues. V lost 2 bases to trimming and J lost 2 bases, with 9 bases between them. Here the CDR3 reads CASSEPGRNTEAFF. The CDR3 DNA is TGCGCCAGCAGTGAGCCCGGGAGAAACACTGAAGCTTTCTTT.

The chain has TRBV11-2 and TRBJ1-1; 10 nucleotides agree with TRBD1. Germline CDR1 reads SGHAT; CDR2 reads FQNNGV. V shed 1 base and J 5 bases; nucleotides not matched to a gene: 4. The CDR3 totals 15 residues. The chain's CDR3 is CASSLAGQGITEAFF. In nucleotides, the CDR3 is TGTGCCAGCAGCTTAGCGGGACAGGGGATAACTGAAGCTTTCTTT.

The chain recombines TRBV18 with TRBJ1-6, with 8 bases aligning to TRBD1. V lost 3 bases to trimming and J lost 8 bases; unmatched junction nucleotides: 6. From germline, CDR1 is KGHSH and CDR2 LQKENI. The CDR3 is 15 residues long. CDR3 nucleotide sequence: TGTGCCAGCTCACCTACGACAGGGGTGGATTCACCCCTCCACTTT. Its translation: CASSPTTGVDSPLHF.

The chain employs TRBV30 and TRBJ1-6; 9 nucleotides agree with TRBD1. The CDR3 totals 14 residues. V was clipped by 3 bases and J by 6 bases; unmatched bases: 3. Germline CDR1 reads GTSNPN; CDR2 reads SVGIG (reference sequence). In DNA form, the CDR3 reads TGTGCCTGGAGGGGGACAGGGCGTAATTCACCCCTCCACTTT. Translating gives CAWRGTGRNSPLHF.

The chain links TRBV24-1 to TRBJ2-2, with 12 bases aligning to TRBD2. This CDR3 has 17 amino acids. Germline CDR1 reads KGHDR; CDR2 reads SFDVKD. Trimming cost V 3 bases and J 5 bases; bases outside gene matches: 6. DNA for the CDR3: TGTGCCACCAGTGATCAGACTAGCGGGAGTCAAACCGGGGAGCTGTTTTTT. It specifies CATSDQTSGSQTGELFF.

The chain joins TRBV19 to TRBJ1-5; D possibly corresponds to TRBD1 (6 bases). Trimming took off 5 bases at V and 5 bases at J, with 16 bases between the two ends. This CDR3 contains 15 residues. CDR1 is LNHDA and CDR2 is SQIVND in the germline V gene (reference sequence). Here the CDR3 reads CASSSRRQVYQPQHF. The CDR3 DNA is TGTGCCAGTAGTTCCCGACGACAGGTGTATCAGCCCCAGCATTTT.

The J gene is TRBJ2-2, the V gene TRBV28; D might be TRBD1 (6 bases). V was pared by 11 bases and J by 6 bases, with 25 bases between. Germline loops: CDR1 MDHEN, CDR2 SYDVKM. This CDR3 is built from 16 residues. The CDR3 region is CAFPFLGQGRPGELFF. The CDR3 coding sequence is TGTGCCTTTCCTTTTTTAGGCCAGGGGCGTCCCGGGGAGCTGTTTTTT.

This clone was detected once. The genes are TRBV3-1 (or the pseudogene TRBV3-2) and TRBJ2-3; D is perhaps TRBD2 (6 bases). Trimming took 4 bases from V and 1 from J, leaving 9 bases between them. This CDR3 region has 14 residues. In germline, CDR1 is LGHDT, CDR2 YNNKEL (reference sequence). CDR3 sequence (DNA): TGTGCCAGCAGCCTTTCTAGCGGCACAGATACGCAGTATTTT. It specifies CASSLSSGTDTQYF.

The chain joins TRBV19 to TRBJ1-1; a weak D match, TRBD1 (5 bases). V gave up 8 bases and J gave up 1 base, with 11 bases separating them. The CDR3 is made up of 13 amino acids. CDR1 and CDR2 from the germline V gene are LNHDA and SQIVND (reference sequence). The CDR3 DNA is TGTGCCAGTCTTCCTCAGGGGAACACTGAAGCTTTCTTT. This gives the protein CASLPQGNTEAFF. The whole variable domain, remainder taken from reference TRBV19 and TRBJ1-1, is DGGITQSPKYLFRKEGQNVTLSCEQNLNHDAMYWYRQDPGQGLRLIYYSQIVNDFQKGDIAEGYSVSREKKESFPLTVTSAQKNPTAFYLCASLPQGNTEAFFGQGTRLTVV.

J is TRBJ2-5 and V is TRBV30, with TRBD2 matching over 7 bases. The ends lost 2 bases at V and 5 bases at J; junction bases unmatched: 8. The CDR3 length is 14 residues. In germline, CDR1 is GTSNPN, CDR2 SVGIG (reference sequence). The CDR3 DNA is TGTGCCTGGAGTCTGGGGGGGGTATGGGAGACCCAGTACTTC. Amino acids: CAWSLGGVWETQYF.